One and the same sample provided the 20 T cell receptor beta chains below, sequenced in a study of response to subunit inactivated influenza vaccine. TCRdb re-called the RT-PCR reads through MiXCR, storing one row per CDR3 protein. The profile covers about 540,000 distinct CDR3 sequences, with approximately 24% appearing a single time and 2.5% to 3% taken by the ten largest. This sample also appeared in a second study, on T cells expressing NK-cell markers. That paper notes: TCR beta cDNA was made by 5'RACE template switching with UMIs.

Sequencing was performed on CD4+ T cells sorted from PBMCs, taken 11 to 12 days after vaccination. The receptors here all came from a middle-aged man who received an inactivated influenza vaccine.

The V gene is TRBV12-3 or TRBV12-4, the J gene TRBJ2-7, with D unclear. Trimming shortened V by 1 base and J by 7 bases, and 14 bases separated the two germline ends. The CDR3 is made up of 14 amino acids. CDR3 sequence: CASSLVRVPDEQYF. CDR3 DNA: TGTGCCAGCAGTTTAGTACGGGTTCCGGATGAGCAGTACTTC.

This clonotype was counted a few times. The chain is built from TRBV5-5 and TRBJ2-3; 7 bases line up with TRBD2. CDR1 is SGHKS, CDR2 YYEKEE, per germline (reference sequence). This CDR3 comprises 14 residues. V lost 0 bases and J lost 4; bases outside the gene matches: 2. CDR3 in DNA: TGTGCCAGCAGCTTGGCTGCGGGAGCAGATACGCAGTATTTT. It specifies CASSLAAGADTQYF.

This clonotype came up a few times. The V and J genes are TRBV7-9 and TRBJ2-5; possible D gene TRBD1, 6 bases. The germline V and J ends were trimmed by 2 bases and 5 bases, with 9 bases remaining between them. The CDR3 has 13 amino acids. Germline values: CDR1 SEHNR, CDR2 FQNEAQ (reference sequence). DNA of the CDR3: TGTGCCAGCAGCTTACAGGGGTTTGAGACCCAGTACTTC. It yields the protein CASSLQGFETQYF.

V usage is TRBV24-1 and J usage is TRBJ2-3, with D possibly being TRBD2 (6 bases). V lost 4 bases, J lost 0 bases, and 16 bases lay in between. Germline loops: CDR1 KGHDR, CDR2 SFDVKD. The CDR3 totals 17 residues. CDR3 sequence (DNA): TGTGCCACCAGTGACCAAAAGCGGGCCAGAAGCACAGATACGCAGTATTTT. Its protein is CATSDQKRARSTDTQYF.

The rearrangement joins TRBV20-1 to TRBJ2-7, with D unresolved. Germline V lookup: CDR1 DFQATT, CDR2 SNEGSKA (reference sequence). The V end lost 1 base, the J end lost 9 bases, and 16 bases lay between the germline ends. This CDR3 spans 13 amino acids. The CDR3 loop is CSARASSGKGQYF. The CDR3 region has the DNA TGCAGTGCTAGAGCCTCATCGGGTAAGGGGCAGTACTTC.

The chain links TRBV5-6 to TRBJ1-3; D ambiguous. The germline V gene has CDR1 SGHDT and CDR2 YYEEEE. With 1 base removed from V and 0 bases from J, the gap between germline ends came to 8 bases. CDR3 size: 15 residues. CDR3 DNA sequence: TGTGCCAGCAGCTTGCAACCAGTCTCTGGAAACACCATATATTTT. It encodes CASSLQPVSGNTIYF.

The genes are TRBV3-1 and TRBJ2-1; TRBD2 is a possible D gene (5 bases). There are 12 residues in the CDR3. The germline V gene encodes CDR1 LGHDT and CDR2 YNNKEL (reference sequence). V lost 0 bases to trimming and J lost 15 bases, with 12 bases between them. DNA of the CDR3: TGTGCCAGCAGCCAAGAGGGGAGACCTCCGTTCTTC. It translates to CASSQEGRPPFF.

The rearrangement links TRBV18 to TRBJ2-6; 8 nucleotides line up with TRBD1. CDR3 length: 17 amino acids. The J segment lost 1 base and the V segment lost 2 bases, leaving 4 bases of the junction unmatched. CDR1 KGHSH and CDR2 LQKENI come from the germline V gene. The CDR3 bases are TGTGCCAGCTCACCAACTGGGACAGGTTCTGGGGCCAACGTCCTGACTTTC. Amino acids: CASSPTGTGSGANVLTF.

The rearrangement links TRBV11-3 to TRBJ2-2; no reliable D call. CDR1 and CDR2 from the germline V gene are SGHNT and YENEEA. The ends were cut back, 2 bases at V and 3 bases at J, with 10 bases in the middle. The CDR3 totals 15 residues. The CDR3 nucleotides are TGTGCCAGCAGCTTAATCTCTGGGGACACCGGGGAGCTGTTTTTT. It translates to CASSLISGDTGELFF.

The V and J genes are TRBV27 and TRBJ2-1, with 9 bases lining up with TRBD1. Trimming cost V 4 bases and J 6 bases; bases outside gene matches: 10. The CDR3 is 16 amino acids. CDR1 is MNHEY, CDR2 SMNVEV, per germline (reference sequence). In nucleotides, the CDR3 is TGTGCCAGCAGTTCGCGACGGGACAGGGCGAGCAATGAGCAGTTCTTC. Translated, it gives CASSSRRDRASNEQFF.

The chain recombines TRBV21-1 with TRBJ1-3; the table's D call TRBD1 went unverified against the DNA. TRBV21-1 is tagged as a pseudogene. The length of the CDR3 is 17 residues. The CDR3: CASSKHTNRLSGNTIYF. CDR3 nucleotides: TGTGCCAGCAGCAAACATACCAACAGGCTATCTGGAAACACCATATATTTT.

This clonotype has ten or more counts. In DNA, the CDR3 is TGTGCCAGCAGTTTGGCGACTGACTACGAGCAGTACTTC. Translating gives CASSLATDYEQYF. This sequence joins TRBV12-3 or TRBV12-4 and TRBJ2-7, with unresolved D. Trimming stripped 3 bases from V and 3 bases from J, with 9 bases between. The length of the CDR3 is 13 residues.

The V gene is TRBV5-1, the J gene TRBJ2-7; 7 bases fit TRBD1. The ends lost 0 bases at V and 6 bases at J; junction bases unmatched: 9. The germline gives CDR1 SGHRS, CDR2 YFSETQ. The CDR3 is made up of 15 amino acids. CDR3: CASSLGGTDASEQYF. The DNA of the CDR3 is TGCGCCAGCAGCTTGGGGGGGACAGACGCGTCCGAGCAGTACTTC.

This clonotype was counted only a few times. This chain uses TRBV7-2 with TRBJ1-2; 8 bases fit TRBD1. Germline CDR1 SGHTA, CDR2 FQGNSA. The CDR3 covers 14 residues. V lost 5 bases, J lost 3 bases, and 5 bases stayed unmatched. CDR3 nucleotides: TGTGCCAGCAGCCGGACAGGGAAGGACTATGGCTACACCTTC. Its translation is CASSRTGKDYGYTF.

The CDR3 sequence is CASSSKTSGVADTQYF. The CDR3 region has the DNA TGTGCCAGCAGCTCAAAGACTAGCGGGGTCGCAGATACGCAGTATTTT. The rearrangement joins TRBV7-9 to TRBJ2-3; 11 nucleotides match TRBD2. Germline V gives CDR1 SEHNR, CDR2 FQNEAQ (reference sequence). J lost 4 bases, V lost 4 bases, and 7 bases had no gene match. This CDR3 is built from 16 residues.

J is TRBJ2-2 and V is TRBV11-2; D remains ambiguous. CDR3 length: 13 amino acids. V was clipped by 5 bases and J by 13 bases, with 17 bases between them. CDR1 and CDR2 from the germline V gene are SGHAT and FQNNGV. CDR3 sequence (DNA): TGTGCCAGCAGCCCTGTCCGGTCTAGGAGGCTGTTTTTT. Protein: CASSPVRSRRLFF. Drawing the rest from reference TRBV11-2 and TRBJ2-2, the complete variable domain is EAGVAQSPRYKIIEKRQSVAFWCNPISGHATLYWYQQILGQGPKLLIQFQNNGVVDDSQLPKDRFSAERLKGVDSTLKIQPAKLEDSAVYLCASSPVRSRRLFFGEGSRLTVL.

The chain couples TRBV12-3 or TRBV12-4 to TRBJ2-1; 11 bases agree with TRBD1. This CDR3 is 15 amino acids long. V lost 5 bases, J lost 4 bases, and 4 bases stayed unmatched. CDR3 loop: CASSPDRGLYNEQFF. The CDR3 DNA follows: TGTGCCAGCAGTCCGGACAGGGGGCTTTACAATGAGCAGTTCTTC.

The CDR3 loop reads CASRPAGTGGTEAFF. CDR3 nucleotide sequence: TGTGCCAGCAGGCCAGCGGGGACAGGGGGCACTGAAGCTTTCTTT. The chain is built from TRBV6-1 and TRBJ1-1; the match to TRBD1 covers 11 bases. CDR3 size: 15 residues. CDR1 is MNHNS and CDR2 is SASEGT in the germline V gene. V was pared by 6 bases and J by 4 bases, with 7 bases of the junction left unmatched.

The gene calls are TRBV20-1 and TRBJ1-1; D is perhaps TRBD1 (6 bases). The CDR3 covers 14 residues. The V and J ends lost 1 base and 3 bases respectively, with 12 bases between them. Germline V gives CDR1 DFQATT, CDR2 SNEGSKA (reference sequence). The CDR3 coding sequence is TGCAGTGCTAGAGTTGGTACAGGGTACACTGAAGCTTTCTTT. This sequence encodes CSARVGTGYTEAFF.

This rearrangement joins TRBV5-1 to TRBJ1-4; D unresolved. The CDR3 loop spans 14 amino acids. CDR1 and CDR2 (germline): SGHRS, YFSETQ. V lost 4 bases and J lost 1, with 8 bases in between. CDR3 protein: CASSPAGTNEKLFF. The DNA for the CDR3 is TGCGCCAGCAGCCCGGCTGGAACTAATGAAAAACTGTTTTTT.